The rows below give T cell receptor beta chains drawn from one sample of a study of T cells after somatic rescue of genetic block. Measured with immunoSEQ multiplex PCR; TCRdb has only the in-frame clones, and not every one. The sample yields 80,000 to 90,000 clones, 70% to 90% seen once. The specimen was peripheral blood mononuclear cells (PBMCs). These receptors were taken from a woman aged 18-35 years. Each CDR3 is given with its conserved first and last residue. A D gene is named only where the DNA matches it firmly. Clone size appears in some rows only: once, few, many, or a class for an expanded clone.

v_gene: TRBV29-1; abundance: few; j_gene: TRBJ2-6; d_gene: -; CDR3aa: CSVVQGSGANVLTF; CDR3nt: TGCAGCGTTGTACAAGGCTCTGGGGCCAACGTCCTGACTTTC
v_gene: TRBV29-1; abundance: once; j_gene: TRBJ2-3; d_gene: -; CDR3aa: CSVQAEGSTDTQYF; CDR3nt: TGCAGCGTTCAAGCGGAGGGGAGCACAGATACGCAGTATTTT
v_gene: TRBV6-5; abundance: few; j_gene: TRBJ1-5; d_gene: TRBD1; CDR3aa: CASSDYGTGEGPQHF; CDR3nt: TGTGCCAGCAGCGACTACGGGACAGGGGAAGGGCCCCAGCATTTT
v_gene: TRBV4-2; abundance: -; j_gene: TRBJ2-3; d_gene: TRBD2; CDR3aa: CASSQDPLAGEADTQYF; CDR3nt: TGTGCCAGCAGCCAAGATCCCCTAGCGGGAGAGGCAGATACGCAGTATTTT
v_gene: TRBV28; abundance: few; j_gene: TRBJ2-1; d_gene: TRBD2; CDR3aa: CASRLPGLAAYNEQFF; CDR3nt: TGTGCCAGCAGGCTACCGGGACTAGCGGCCTACAATGAGCAGTTCTTC
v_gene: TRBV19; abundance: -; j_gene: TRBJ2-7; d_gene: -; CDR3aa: CASSIDLETVYEQYF; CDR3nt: TGTGCCAGTAGTATAGATTTGGAGACAGTTTACGAGCAGTACTTC
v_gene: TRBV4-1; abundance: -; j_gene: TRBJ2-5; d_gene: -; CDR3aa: CASSREGSGVETQYF; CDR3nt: TGCGCCAGCAGCCGAGAAGGGTCGGGCGTGGAGACCCAGTACTTC
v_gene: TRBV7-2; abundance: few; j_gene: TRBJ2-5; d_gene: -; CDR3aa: CASSGGTERRETQYF; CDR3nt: TGTGCCAGCAGCGGGGGGACCGAAAGGCGCGAGACCCAGTACTTC
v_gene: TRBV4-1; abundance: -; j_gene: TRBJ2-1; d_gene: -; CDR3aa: CASSQRPRNEQFF; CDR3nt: TGCGCCAGCAGCCAGCGCCCTCGGAATGAGCAGTTCTTC
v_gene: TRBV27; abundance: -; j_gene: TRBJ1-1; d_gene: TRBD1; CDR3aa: CASGQGVRTEAFF; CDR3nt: TGTGCCAGCGGACAGGGAGTTCGCACTGAAGCTTTCTTT
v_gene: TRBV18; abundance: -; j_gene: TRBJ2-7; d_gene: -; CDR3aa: CASSPPDSYEQYF; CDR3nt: TGTGCCAGCTCACCACCGGACTCCTACGAGCAGTACTTC
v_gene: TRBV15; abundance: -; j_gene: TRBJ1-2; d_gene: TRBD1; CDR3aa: CATSRDSGGVYGYTF; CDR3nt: TGTGCCACCAGCAGAGATTCAGGGGGGGTCTATGGCTACACCTTC
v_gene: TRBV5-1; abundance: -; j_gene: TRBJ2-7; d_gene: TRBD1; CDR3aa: CASSLGQGHYEQYF; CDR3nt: TGCGCCAGCAGCTTGGGACAGGGGCACTACGAGCAGTACTTC
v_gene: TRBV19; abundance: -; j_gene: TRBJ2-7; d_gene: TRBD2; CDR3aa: CASSTYSGSRWYEQYF; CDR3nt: TGTGCCAGTAGTACTTACAGCGGGAGTCGGTGGTACGAGCAGTACTTC
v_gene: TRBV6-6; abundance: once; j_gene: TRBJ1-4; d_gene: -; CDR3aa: CASRWTATNEKLFF; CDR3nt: TGTGCCAGCAGATGGACAGCAACTAATGAAAAACTGTTTTTT
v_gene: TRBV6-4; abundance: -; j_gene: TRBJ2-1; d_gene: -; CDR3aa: CASSDSIWGFNEQFF; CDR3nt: TGTGCCAGCAGTGACTCGATTTGGGGGTTCAATGAGCAGTTCTTC
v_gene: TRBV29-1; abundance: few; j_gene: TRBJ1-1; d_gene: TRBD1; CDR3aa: CSVRQGAEAFF; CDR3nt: TGCAGCGTTCGACAGGGAGCTGAAGCTTTCTTT
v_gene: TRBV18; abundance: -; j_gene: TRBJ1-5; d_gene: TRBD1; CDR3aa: CASSPLTGVKPQHF; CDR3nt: TGTGCCAGCTCACCACTTACAGGGGTTAAGCCCCAGCATTTT
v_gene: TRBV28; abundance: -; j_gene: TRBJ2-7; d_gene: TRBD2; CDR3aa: CASSLALAENYEQYF; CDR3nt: TGTGCCAGCAGTTTAGCGCTAGCGGAGAACTACGAGCAGTACTTC
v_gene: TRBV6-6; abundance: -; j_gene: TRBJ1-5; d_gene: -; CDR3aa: CASRDRIGTNQPQHF; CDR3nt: TGTGCCAGCAGGGACCGCATCGGGACCAATCAGCCCCAGCATTTT
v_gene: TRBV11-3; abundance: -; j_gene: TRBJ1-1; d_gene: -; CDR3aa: CASSPQRPVTFF; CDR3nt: TGTGCCAGCAGCCCCCAGAGACCAGTAACTTTCTTT
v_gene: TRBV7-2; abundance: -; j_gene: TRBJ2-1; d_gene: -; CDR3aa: CASTHSSFNEQFF; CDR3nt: TGTGCCAGCACCCATTCTAGCTTCAATGAGCAGTTCTTC
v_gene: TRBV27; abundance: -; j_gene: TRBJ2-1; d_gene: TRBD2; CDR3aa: CASSLRLAGGEQFF; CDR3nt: TGTGCCAGCAGTTTGCGGCTAGCGGGAGGTGAGCAGTTCTTC
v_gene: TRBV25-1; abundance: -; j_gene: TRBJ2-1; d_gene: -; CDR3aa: CASSEYGGPYNEQFF; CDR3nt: TGTGCCAGCAGTGAATATGGGGGACCCTACAATGAGCAGTTCTTC
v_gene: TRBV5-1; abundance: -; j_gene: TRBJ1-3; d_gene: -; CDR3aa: CASSHGGGSSGNTIYF; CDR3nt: TGCGCCAGCAGCCACGGTGGCGGCTCCTCTGGAAACACCATATATTTT
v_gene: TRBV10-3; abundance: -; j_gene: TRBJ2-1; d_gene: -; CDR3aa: CAIKVDLSSYNEQFF; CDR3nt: TGTGCCATCAAGGTAGACCTAAGCTCCTACAATGAGCAGTTCTTC
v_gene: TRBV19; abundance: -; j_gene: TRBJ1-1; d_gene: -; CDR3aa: CASRGGNTEAFF; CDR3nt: TGTGCCTCAAGGGGGGGGAACACTGAAGCTTTCTTT
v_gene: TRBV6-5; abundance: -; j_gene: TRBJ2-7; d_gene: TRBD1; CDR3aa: CASRTGGGEQYF; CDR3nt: TGTGCCAGCAGGACAGGGGGGGGCGAGCAGTACTTC
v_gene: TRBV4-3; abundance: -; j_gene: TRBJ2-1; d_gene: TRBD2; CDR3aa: CASSQELAEPASYNEQFF; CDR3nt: TGCGCCAGCAGCCAAGAACTAGCGGAGCCCGCCTCCTACAATGAGCAGTTCTTC
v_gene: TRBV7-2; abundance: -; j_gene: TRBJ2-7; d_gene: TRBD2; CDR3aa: CASSLVSGRSSYEQYF; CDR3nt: TGTGCCAGCAGCTTAGTTAGCGGGAGGAGCTCCTACGAGCAGTACTTC
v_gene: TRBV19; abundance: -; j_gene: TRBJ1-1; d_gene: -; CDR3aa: CASSIQGTENTEAFF; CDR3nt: TGTGCCAGTAGTATTCAAGGGACCGAAAACACTGAAGCTTTCTTT
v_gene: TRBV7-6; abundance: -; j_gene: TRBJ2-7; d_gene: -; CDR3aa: CASSFVGYEQYF; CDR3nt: TGTGCCAGCAGCTTCGTGGGCTACGAGCAGTACTTC
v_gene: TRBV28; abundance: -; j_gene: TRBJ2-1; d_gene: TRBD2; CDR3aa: CASSFFRAGGKLSSYNEQFF; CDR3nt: TGTGCCAGCAGTTTTTTTCGAGCGGGAGGTAAACTTAGCTCCTACAATGAGCAGTTCTTC
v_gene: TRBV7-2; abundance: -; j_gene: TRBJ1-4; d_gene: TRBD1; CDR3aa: CASSLGSGGGEKLFF; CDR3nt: TGTGCCAGCAGCTTAGGTTCAGGGGGCGGTGAAAAACTGTTTTTT
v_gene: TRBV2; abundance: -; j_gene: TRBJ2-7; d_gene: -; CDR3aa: CASRLARTASYEQYF; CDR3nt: TGTGCCAGCAGGCTGGCCAGGACAGCCTCCTACGAGCAGTACTTC
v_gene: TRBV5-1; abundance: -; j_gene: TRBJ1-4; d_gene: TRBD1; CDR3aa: CASSPRTGPNEKLFF; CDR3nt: TGCGCCAGCAGCCCACGGACAGGGCCGAATGAAAAACTGTTTTTT
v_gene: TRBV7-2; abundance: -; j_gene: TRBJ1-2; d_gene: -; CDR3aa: CASSLANYGYTF; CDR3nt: TGTGCCAGCAGCTTAGCTAACTATGGCTACACCTTC
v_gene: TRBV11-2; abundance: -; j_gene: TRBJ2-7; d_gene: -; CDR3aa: CASSVGGSPYEQYF; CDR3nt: TGTGCCAGCAGCGTAGGAGGGTCCCCCTACGAGCAGTACTTC
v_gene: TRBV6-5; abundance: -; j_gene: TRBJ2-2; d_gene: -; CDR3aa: CASSSGTADTGELFF; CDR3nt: TGTGCCAGCAGTAGCGGGACAGCGGACACCGGGGAGCTGTTTTTT
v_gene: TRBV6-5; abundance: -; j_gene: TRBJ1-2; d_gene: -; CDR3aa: CASSYIPSYGYTF; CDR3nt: TGTGCCAGCAGTTACATCCCATCCTATGGCTACACCTTC
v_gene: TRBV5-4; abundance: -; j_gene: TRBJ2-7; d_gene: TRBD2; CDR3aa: CASSLGTSGSSAYEQYF; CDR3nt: TGTGCCAGCAGCTTGGGGACTAGCGGGAGTTCCGCCTACGAGCAGTACTTC
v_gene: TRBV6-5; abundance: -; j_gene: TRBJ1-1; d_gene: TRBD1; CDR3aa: CASSYLRTGSNTEAFF; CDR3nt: TGTGCCAGCAGTTACTTAAGGACAGGGTCGAACACTGAAGCTTTCTTT
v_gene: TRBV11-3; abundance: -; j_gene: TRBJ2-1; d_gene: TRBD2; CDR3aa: CASSLVGSSSGAEQFF; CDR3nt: TGTGCCAGCAGCTTAGTCGGCTCGTCTAGCGGGGCTGAGCAGTTCTTC
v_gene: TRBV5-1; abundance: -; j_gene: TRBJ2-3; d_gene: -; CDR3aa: CASSEVYGAKDTQYF; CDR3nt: TGCGCCAGCAGCGAAGTTTACGGTGCCAAAGATACGCAGTATTTT
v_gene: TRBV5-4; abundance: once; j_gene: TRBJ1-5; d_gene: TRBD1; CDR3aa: CASSLQGAASQPQHF; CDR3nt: TGTGCCAGCAGCTTGCAGGGGGCGGCGAGTCAGCCCCAGCATTTT